A single sample gave rise to the 9 T cell receptor beta chains below, sequenced in a study of CD8 T cells in Susac syndrome. Random hexamers were used to reverse transcribe roughly 0.5 to 1 ug of RNA. In TCRdb, the immunoSEQ multiplex PCR reads were re-called with MiXCR into one record per CDR3 protein. The profile covers around 140,000 distinct CDR3 sequences, with 80% appearing a single time and roughly 0.48% taken by the ten largest. The sequenced sample consisted of CD8+ T cells from PBMCs. The receptors come from a human donor with multiple sclerosis.

This chain uses TRBV6-5 with TRBJ1-2, with 7 bases identical to TRBD1. V shed 8 bases and J 5 bases; nucleotides not matched to a gene: 11. The length of the CDR3 is 14 residues. Germline values: CDR1 MNHEY, CDR2 SVGAGI. The CDR3 spells CASPRQGMRYGYTF. CDR3 bases: TGTGCCAGCCCGAGACAGGGTATGAGGTATGGCTACACCTTC.

The chain joins TRBV7-2 to TRBJ1-1; D perhaps matches TRBD1 (6 bases). This CDR3 is built from 16 residues. CDR1 and CDR2 (germline): SGHTA, FQGNSA. V was trimmed by 4 bases and J by 0 bases, leaving 15 bases between them. The CDR3 reads CASSSRQVALNTEAFF. The CDR3 DNA sequence: TGTGCCAGCAGCTCACGACAGGTTGCCTTGAACACTGAAGCTTTCTTT.

The chain employs TRBV6-1 and TRBJ1-5; possibly TRBD1 for D (6 bases). V shed 6 bases and J shed 0 bases, with 21 bases lying between them. Germline CDR1 is MNHNS and CDR2 is SASEGT. There are 18 residues in the CDR3. The CDR3 here is CASRTSDGGPYSNQPQHF. The CDR3 DNA reads TGTGCCAGCAGAACTTCCGACGGGGGGCCCTATAGCAATCAGCCCCAGCATTTT.

As to this clonotype: Mismatch with germline at one junction end may stem from a read error. The J gene is TRBJ1-3, the V gene TRBV18, with no clear D. Germline CDR1 is KGHSH and CDR2 is LQKENI. The CDR3 spans 12 residues. CDR3 in DNA: TGTGCCAGCCTTAGCTCTGAAAACACCATATATTTT. Residues: CASLSSENTIYF.

This chain links TRBV7-9 with TRBJ1-5; no clear D gene. This CDR3 is built from 14 residues. Germline V CDR1 and CDR2: SEHNR, FQNEAQ (reference sequence). Trimming stripped 0 bases from V and 4 bases from J, with 7 bases between. This CDR3 reads CASSLAAGNQPQHF. The DNA of the CDR3 is TGTGCCAGCAGCTTAGCAGCGGGGAATCAGCCCCAGCATTTT.

This chain uses TRBV20-1 with TRBJ1-4; unclear D gene. This CDR3 is 14 amino acids long. CDR1 is DFQATT and CDR2 is SNEGSKA in the germline V gene (reference sequence). Trimming left V 0 bases short and J 8 bases short, with 13 bases between. CDR3 region: CSARDTLTREKLFF. CDR3 sequence (DNA): TGCAGTGCTAGAGACACCCTCACGAGGGAAAAACTGTTTTTT.

The CDR3 reads CAWSSKPPGEQYF. The CDR3 DNA reads as TGTGCCTGGAGTTCTAAGCCACCAGGCGAGCAGTACTTC. This chain joins TRBV30 and TRBJ2-7; D is unresolved. The CDR3 is made up of 13 amino acids. Per germline, CDR1 GTSNPN and CDR2 SVGIG (reference sequence). With 2 bases removed from V and 6 bases from J, the gap between germline ends came to 14 bases.

The chain employs TRBV6-2 or TRBV6-3 and TRBJ2-1; tentatively, D is TRBD2 (5 bases). V was clipped by 4 bases and J by 6 bases, with 10 bases between them. Germline CDR1 reads MNHEY; CDR2 reads SVGEGT. This CDR3 comprises 13 residues. DNA of the CDR3: TGTGCCAGCAGTTTTGGACTGGGCAATGAGCAGTTCTTC. Amino acid sequence: CASSFGLGNEQFF.

V usage is TRBV10-3 and J usage is TRBJ2-7, with TRBD2 matching over 10 bases. CDR3 length: 14 amino acids. Trimming removed 8 bases from V and 3 bases from J; junction bases left unmatched: 7. From germline, CDR1 is ENHRY and CDR2 SYGVKD. As DNA, the CDR3 is TGTGCCATCGGAGGAGGGACTAGCGTCTACGAGCAGTACGTC. It specifies CAIGGGTSVYEQYV.